This TCR beta chain was sequenced in a study of cytomegalovirus exposure and HLA in healthy donors. It was with 60 Vbeta and 13 Jbeta primers that the PCR ran. Only in-frame clones appear in the TCRdb table, and some are missing; sequencing was by immunoSEQ multiplex PCR. The data contain about 220,000 clones, over 80% of them singletons. This CDR3 region has 14 residues. Germline V lookup: CDR1 LNHDA, CDR2 SQIVND (reference sequence). Trimming removed 5 bases from V and 4 bases from J; junction bases left unmatched: 5. V is TRBV19 and J is TRBJ2-3; 8 bases match TRBD2. Sequenced input: PBMCs. The source of this sequence is a man aged 35-49 years in good health and CMV-seropositive. The CDR3 coding sequence is TGTGCCAGTAGTCAGAGCGGGAGTGCAGATACGCAGTATTTT. Translated, it gives CASSQSGSADTQYF.